This is a list of T cell receptor beta chains from one sample in a study of CD8 T cells in ankylosing spondylitis. Each CDR3 protein gets one entry after TCRdb re-called the 5' RACE reads with MiXCR. Of more than 250,000 distinct CDR3 sequences in the sample, 7.5% to 9% are singletons; the top ten hold 14% to 15%. Sequences were obtained from blood, either unsorted or a sorted T cell fraction (not recorded which). The receptors here all came from a male donor with ankylosing spondylitis. Both conserved end residues are trimmed from each CDR3.

j_call | v_call | cdr3_aa
TRBJ2-5 | TRBV20-1 | SAEASGTLQETQY
TRBJ1-2 | TRBV9 | ASSAVSDYGYT
TRBJ2-1 | TRBV27 | ASSFTRTEQF
TRBJ2-5 | TRBV15 | ATSSLGYQETQY
TRBJ1-1 | TRBV10-3 | AISEGVLNTEAF
TRBJ2-1 | TRBV27 | ASSFLGFEQF
TRBJ1-1 | TRBV12-3/TRBV12-4 | ASSADNVGTEAF
TRBJ2-7 | TRBV28 | ASSFGGVRAYEQY
TRBJ2-4 | TRBV5-1 | ASSLDAGQGRNIQY
TRBJ1-5 | TRBV20-1 | SADRGGYSNQPQH
TRBJ2-1 | TRBV4-1 | ASSHSGRAYNEQF
TRBJ2-3 | TRBV20-1 | SAMGLVDTQY
TRBJ1-5 | TRBV5-1 | ASSLNPDQPQH
TRBJ2-1 | TRBV19 | ASSIQRDGEQF
TRBJ2-2 | TRBV3-1 | ASSTPQRQPINTGELF
TRBJ2-1 | TRBV20-1 | SARTSRGLGEQF
TRBJ2-7 | TRBV7-9 | ASSLTAEQY
TRBJ2-1 | TRBV4-3 | ASSQDRLAGAYEQF
TRBJ2-5 | TRBV11-3 | ASSLEIGTQY
TRBJ2-3 | TRBV28 | ASSTRPPDTQY
TRBJ1-6 | TRBV3-1 | ASSLGARNSPLH
TRBJ2-5 | TRBV10-3 | AIRPTTSGGQETQY
TRBJ1-5 | TRBV4-1 | ASSLGGTGHQPQH
TRBJ1-5 | TRBV7-3 | ASSLEEGQPQH
TRBJ1-3 | TRBV12-3/TRBV12-4 | ASRLTGAGNTIY
TRBJ2-1 | TRBV29-1 | SVGGWESSYNEQF
TRBJ2-5 | TRBV3-1 | ASTLGLAGGETQY
TRBJ2-7 | TRBV27 | ASSLSHQGPISYEQY
TRBJ2-1 | TRBV6-1 | ASAERHNNEQF
TRBJ2-3 | TRBV28 | ASSLITDTQY
TRBJ2-1 | TRBV7-9 | ASSRTSGLSSYNEQF
TRBJ2-1 | TRBV18 | ASSPLGLNEQF
TRBJ2-7 | TRBV5-1 | ASSLQGLGYEQY
TRBJ2-7 | TRBV20-1 | SARLAGVYEQY
TRBJ2-7 | TRBV20-1 | SARNSYEQY
TRBJ2-5 | TRBV29-1 | SVSTGGQETQY
TRBJ2-7 | TRBV5-6 | ASSVSSLGEQY
TRBJ2-7 | TRBV4-3 | ASSQVLYGVRDEQY
TRBJ2-4 | TRBV7-2 | ASSLERGTGLNIQY
TRBJ2-2 | TRBV9 | ASSVGGGMVGELF
TRBJ2-1 | TRBV7-9 | ASSAWDGKKYNEQF
TRBJ1-3 | TRBV9 | ASSPDRARNTIY
TRBJ2-3 | TRBV28 | ASSPPGISSTDTQY
TRBJ1-5 | TRBV6-1 | ASSEAAGFDQPQH
TRBJ1-2 | TRBV3-1 | ASSREFGYGYT
TRBJ2-1 | TRBV4-2 | ASSHPERYNEQF
TRBJ1-4 | TRBV20-1 | SAPPRVGQPFEKLF